This T cell receptor (beta chain) was captured in a study of T cell repertoires in cytomegalovirus infection. The overall study: Recently described HLA-C-restricted plus well-studied HLA-B-restricted CMV epitopes were used.

V gave up 5 bases and J gave up 8 bases, with 15 bases separating them. Germline V gene data show CDR1 as LNHDA and CDR2 as SQIVND (reference sequence). The CDR3 has 14 amino acids. A single record per CDR3 protein comes from TCRdb applying MiXCR to the reads. The data show around 340,000 distinct CDR3 sequences, with 29% seen just once and roughly 20% held by the top ten. This clonotype was counted at least ten times. Its antigen is unidentified. Study-level points and caveats: Using cumulative public TCR beta family frequency, the authors identified those who carried CMV together with the relevant HLA.

The chain combines TRBV19 with TRBJ1-4; D gene unclear. The sequence derives from a human donor in good health (CMV status not recorded). Some clones in this sample may be carry-over from other donors' samples. The input for sequencing was cultured PBMCs, taken from culture after CMV antigen stimulation. The CDR3 loop reads CASSPPGLGEKLFF. The CDR3 coding sequence is TGTGCCAGTAGTCCGCCCGGACTTGGCGAAAAACTGTTTTTT.